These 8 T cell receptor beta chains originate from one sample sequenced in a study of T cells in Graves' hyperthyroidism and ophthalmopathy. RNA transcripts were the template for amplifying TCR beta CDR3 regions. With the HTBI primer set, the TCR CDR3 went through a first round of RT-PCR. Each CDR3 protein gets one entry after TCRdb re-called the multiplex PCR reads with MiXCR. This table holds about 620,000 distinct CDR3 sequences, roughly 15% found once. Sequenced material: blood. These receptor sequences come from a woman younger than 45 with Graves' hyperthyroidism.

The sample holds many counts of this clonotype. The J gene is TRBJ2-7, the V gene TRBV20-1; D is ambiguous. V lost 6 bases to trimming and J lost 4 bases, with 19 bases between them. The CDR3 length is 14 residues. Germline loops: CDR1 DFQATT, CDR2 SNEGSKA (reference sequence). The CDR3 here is CSATQAETPYEQYF. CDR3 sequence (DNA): TGCAGTGCCACCCAGGCCGAGACTCCATACGAGCAGTACTTC.

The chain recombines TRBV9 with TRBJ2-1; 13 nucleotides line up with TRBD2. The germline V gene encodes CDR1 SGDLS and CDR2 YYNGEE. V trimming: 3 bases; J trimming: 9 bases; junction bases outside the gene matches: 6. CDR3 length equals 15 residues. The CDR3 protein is CASSGVLAGGSEQFF. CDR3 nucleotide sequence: TGTGCCAGCAGCGGTGTACTAGCGGGGGGGAGTGAGCAGTTCTTC.

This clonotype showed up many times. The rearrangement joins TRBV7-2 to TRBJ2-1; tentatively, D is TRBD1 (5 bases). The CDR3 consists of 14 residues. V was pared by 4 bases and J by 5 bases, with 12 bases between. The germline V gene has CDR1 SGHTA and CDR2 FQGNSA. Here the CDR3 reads CASSSPAGHNEQFF. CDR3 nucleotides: TGTGCCAGCAGCTCTCCAGCAGGGCACAATGAGCAGTTCTTC.

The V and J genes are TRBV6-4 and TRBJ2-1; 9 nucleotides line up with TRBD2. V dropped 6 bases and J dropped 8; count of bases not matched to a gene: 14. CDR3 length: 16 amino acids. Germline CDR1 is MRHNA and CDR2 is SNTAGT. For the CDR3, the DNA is TGTGCCAGCAGCGCATTCGGGGCGGGAGGGCCAGATGAGCAGTTCTTC. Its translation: CASSAFGAGGPDEQFF.

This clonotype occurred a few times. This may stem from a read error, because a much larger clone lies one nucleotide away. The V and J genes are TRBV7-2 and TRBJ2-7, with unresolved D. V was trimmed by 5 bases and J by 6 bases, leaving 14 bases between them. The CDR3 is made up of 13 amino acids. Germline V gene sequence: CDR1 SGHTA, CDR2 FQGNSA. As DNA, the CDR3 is TGTGCCAGCAGCCCCCTTACTGCTGGCGAGCAGTACTTC. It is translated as CASSPLTAGEQYF. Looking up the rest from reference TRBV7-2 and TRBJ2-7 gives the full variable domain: GAGVSQSPSNKVTEKGKDVELRCDPISGHTALYWYRQSLGQGLEFLIYFQGNSAPDKSGLPSDRFSAERTGGSVSTLTIQRTQQEDSAVYLCASSPLTAGEQYFGPGTRLTVT.

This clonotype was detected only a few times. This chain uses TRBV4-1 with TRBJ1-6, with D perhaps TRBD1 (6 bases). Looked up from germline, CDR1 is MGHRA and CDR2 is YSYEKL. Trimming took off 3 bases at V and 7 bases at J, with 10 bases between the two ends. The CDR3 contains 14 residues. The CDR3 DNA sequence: TGCGCCAGCAGCCAGACAGGTGGGAATTCACCCCTCCACTTT. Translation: CASSQTGGNSPLHF.

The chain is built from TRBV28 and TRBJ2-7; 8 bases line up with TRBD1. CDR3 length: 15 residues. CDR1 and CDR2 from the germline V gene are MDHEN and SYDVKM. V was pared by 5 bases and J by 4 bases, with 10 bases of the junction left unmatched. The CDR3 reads CASSQTGAYRYEQYF. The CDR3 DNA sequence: TGTGCCAGCAGTCAGACAGGGGCCTATCGTTACGAGCAGTACTTC.

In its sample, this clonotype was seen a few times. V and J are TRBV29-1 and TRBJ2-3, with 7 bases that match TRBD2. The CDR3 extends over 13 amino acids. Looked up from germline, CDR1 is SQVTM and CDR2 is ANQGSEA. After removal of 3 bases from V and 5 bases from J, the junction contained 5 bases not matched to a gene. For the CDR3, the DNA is TGCAGCGTTGAGCTGGGGGGGAGAGATACGCAGTATTTT. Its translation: CSVELGGRDTQYF.